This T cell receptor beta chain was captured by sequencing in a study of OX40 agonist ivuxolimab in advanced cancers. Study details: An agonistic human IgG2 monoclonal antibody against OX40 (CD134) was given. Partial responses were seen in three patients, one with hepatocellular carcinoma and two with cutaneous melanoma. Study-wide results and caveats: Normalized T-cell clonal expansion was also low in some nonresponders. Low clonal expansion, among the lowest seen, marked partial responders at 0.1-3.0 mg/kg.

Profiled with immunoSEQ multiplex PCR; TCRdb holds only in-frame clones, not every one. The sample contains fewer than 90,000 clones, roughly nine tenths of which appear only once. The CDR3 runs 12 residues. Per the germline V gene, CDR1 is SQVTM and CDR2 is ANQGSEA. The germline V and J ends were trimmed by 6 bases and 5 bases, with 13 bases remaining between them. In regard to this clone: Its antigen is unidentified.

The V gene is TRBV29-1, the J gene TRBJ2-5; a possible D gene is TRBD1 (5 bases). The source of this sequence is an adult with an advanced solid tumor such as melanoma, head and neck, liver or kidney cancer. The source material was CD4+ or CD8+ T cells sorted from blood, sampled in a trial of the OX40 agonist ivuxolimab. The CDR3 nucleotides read TGCAGCGTCGGACATTCGGAGGAGACCCAGTACTTC. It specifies CSVGHSEETQYF. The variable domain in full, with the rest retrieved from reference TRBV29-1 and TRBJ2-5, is SAVISQKPSRDICQRGTSLTIQCQVDSQVTMMFWYRQQPGQSLTLIATANQGSEATYESGFVIDKFPISRPNLTFSTLTVSNMSPEDSSIYLCSVGHSEETQYFGPGTRLLVL.